These T cell receptor beta chains were read from a single sample in a study of T cell clusters in autoimmune cytopenias. TCRdb re-analyzed the multiplex PCR reads; it lists each CDR3 protein once, without DNA. The record lists 5,600 or so distinct CDR3 sequences, of which the ten most abundant hold about 3%. These same records also appear under a second study, on T cell repertoires in aging, cancer and after chemotherapy.

Sample: peripheral blood. The receptors stem from a human donor in good health. Both conserved end residues are part of each CDR3. Rows may omit the clone size; those that give it use once, few, many or a size class.

abundance	j_gene	v_gene	CDR3aa
.	TRBJ2-7	TRBV20-1	CSAREPPFRGDSYEQYF
medium-sized	TRBJ2-7	TRBV19	CASSMASGSYEQYF
medium-sized	TRBJ2-7	TRBV27	CASSFGAGYEQYF
.	TRBJ1-1	TRBV6-5	CASIPPAGIGAFF
medium-sized	TRBJ2-3	TRBV5-6	CASSLDRVGTDTQYF
.	TRBJ2-1	TRBV24-1	CATSDSGGSSYNEQFF
medium-sized	TRBJ2-7	TRBV11-3	CASSPTDRSPSYEQYF
.	TRBJ2-2	TRBV10-3	CAISRAGAGTGELFF
.	TRBJ2-1	TRBV7-9	CASSSTSGPSSYNEQFF
medium-sized	TRBJ1-2	TRBV29-1	CSVITPGGYTF
.	TRBJ2-2	TRBV6-2/TRBV6-3	CASSYEGTGGTGELFF
.	TRBJ1-1	TRBV7-9	CASSVSGSPLNTEAFF
medium-sized	TRBJ2-3	TRBV19	CASSSWTDPVVDTQYF
medium-sized	TRBJ2-7	TRBV6-5	CASTQVQGAGEQYF
medium-sized	TRBJ1-1	TRBV27	CASRPGRMNTEAFF
medium-sized	TRBJ1-2	TRBV19	CASSDTYYGYTF
.	TRBJ2-1	TRBV7-9	CASSATSGGRLEQFF